Following are 22 T cell receptor beta chains from one sample sequenced in a study of cytomegalovirus exposure and HLA in healthy donors. The PCR contained 60 Vbeta and 13 Jbeta primers. The repertoire was sequenced with immunoSEQ multiplex PCR; TCRdb's copy has only in-frame clones and lacks some. This sample carries 100,000 to 150,000 clones, around 80% of them seen once, and the ten largest clones take 3.4%. Material: PBMCs. All receptors come from a man aged 25 to 45 in good health and CMV-seronegative.

The chain has TRBV10-2 and TRBJ2-2; a possible D gene is TRBD2 (6 bases). CDR1 is WSHSY and CDR2 is SAAADI in the germline V gene. The V end was cut by 5 bases, the J end by 7 bases, with 11 bases between. The CDR3 length is 13 residues. CDR3 coding DNA: TGCGCCAGCAGTTCCGCAGCGGGCGGGGAGCTGTTTTTT. As protein: CASSSAAGGELFF.

This clone was recorded only once. The CDR3 nucleotides read TGTGCCAGCAGCTTATGGCAGGGGACCGGGGAGCTGTTTTTT. This translates into CASSLWQGTGELFF. This chain joins TRBV11-3 and TRBJ2-2; D may be TRBD1 (6 bases). This CDR3 has 14 amino acids. Trimming took off 2 bases at V and 5 bases at J, with 9 bases between the two ends. The germline CDR1 and CDR2 sequences are SGHNT and YENEEA.

This clone was observed a handful of times. The chain has TRBV13 and TRBJ1-1; D is possibly TRBD1 (6 bases). The V gene lost 5 bases and the J gene lost 2 bases, with 12 bases spanning the gap. The germline gives CDR1 PRHDT, CDR2 FYEKMQ (reference sequence). This CDR3 comprises 14 residues. The CDR3 DNA reads as TGTGCCAGCAGCCCGGGACAAACCAACACTGAAGCTTTCTTT. This encodes CASSPGQTNTEAFF.

The chain is built from TRBV7-9 and TRBJ1-1; D remains unclear. V was trimmed by 5 bases and J by 4 bases, leaving 11 bases between them. From germline, CDR1 is SEHNR and CDR2 FQNEAQ (reference sequence). CDR3 size: 13 residues. This chain's CDR3 is CASSRGLVTEAFF. As DNA, the CDR3 is TGTGCCAGCAGCCGAGGGTTAGTCACTGAAGCTTTCTTT.

This clone was recorded a few times. This sequence joins TRBV5-1 and TRBJ1-2; 8 bases are shared with TRBD1. With 4 bases clipped from V and 4 bases from J, the junction kept 6 bases outside the gene matches. The CDR3 length is 14 residues. CDR1 SGHRS and CDR2 YFSETQ come from the germline V gene. The CDR3 DNA follows: TGCGCCAGCAGCGCGGGACAGGCCGGCTATGGCTACACCTTC. This codes for CASSAGQAGYGYTF.

V usage is TRBV9 and J usage is TRBJ2-1, with a tentative D call TRBD2 (5 bases). Trimming took off 3 bases at V and 0 bases at J, with 16 bases between the two ends. Germline values: CDR1 SGDLS, CDR2 YYNGEE. The CDR3 loop spans 17 amino acids. The CDR3 nucleotides are TGTGCCAGCAGCGGCACCTTAGTAGGGAGCTCCTACAATGAGCAGTTCTTC. Translating gives CASSGTLVGSSYNEQFF. Complete variable domain (other parts from reference TRBV9 and TRBJ2-1): DSGVTQTPKHLITATGQRVTLRCSPRSGDLSVYWYQQSLDQGLQFLIQYYNGEERAKGNILERFSAQQFPDLHSELNLSSLELGDSALYFCASSGTLVGSSYNEQFFGPGTRLTVL.

The chain carries TRBV6-5 and TRBJ1-1; perhaps TRBD1 as D (6 bases). Germline assignment: CDR1 MNHEY and CDR2 SVGAGI. The CDR3 loop spans 15 amino acids. V was clipped by 8 bases and J by 5 bases, with 21 bases between them. The CDR3: CASASHILQGTEAFF. The CDR3 bases are TGTGCCAGCGCTTCTCATATATTACAGGGAACTGAAGCTTTCTTT.

This chain uses TRBV28 with TRBJ2-5; the match to TRBD2 covers 7 bases. The CDR3 sequence is 15 residues long. Germline V gene lookup returns CDR1 MDHEN and CDR2 SYDVKM. V shed 5 bases and J 0 bases; nucleotides not matched to a gene: 6. DNA for the CDR3: TGTGCCAGCAGTACTCCGGGACTACACCAAGAGACCCAGTACTTC. Translating it yields CASSTPGLHQETQYF.

This chain links TRBV10-1 with TRBJ1-1, with D hard to call. V was trimmed by 4 bases and J by 8 bases, leaving 8 bases between them. Looked up from germline, CDR1 is WNHNN and CDR2 is SYGVQD (reference sequence). CDR3 size: 11 residues. As DNA, the CDR3 is TGCGCCAGCAGTGGCGGAGCAGAAGCTTTCTTT. Protein sequence: CASSGGAEAFF.

The chain uses TRBV6-6 and TRBJ1-2, with 7 bases matching TRBD1. V dropped 0 bases and J dropped 8; count of bases not matched to a gene: 6. The germline V gene encodes CDR1 MNHNY and CDR2 SVGAGI (reference sequence). CDR3 size: 14 residues. The CDR3 DNA sequence: TGTGCCAGCAGTTACTCGACAGGGAGTGGGGGCTACACCTTC. Translation gives CASSYSTGSGGYTF.

The rearrangement links TRBV7-9 to TRBJ1-1; 9 nucleotides align to TRBD1. The J segment lost 2 bases and the V segment lost 2 bases, leaving 3 bases of the junction unmatched. Germline V gene sequence: CDR1 SEHNR, CDR2 FQNEAQ (reference sequence). The CDR3 covers 15 residues. The DNA for the CDR3 is TGTGCCAGCAGCTTATGGGACAGGGATAACACTGAAGCTTTCTTT. It is translated as CASSLWDRDNTEAFF.

The chain has TRBV5-4 and TRBJ2-1; 9 nucleotides line up with TRBD2. Germline loops: CDR1 SGHNT, CDR2 YYREEE (reference sequence). The junction had 6 bases not matched to a gene; V was cut back by 0 bases and J by 5 bases. This CDR3 region has 16 residues. The CDR3 nucleotides read TGTGCCAGCAGCTTGGTTCGGCTAGCGGGGAACAATGAGCAGTTCTTC. Its protein is CASSLVRLAGNNEQFF.

The rearrangement uses TRBV5-1 and TRBJ2-1, with 7 bases aligning to TRBD2. The V gene end was trimmed by 4 bases and the J gene end by 0 bases; junction bases not matched to a gene: 13. CDR3 size: 18 residues. Germline V lookup: CDR1 SGHRS, CDR2 YFSETQ. The CDR3 sequence is CASSRGLADTSSYNEQFF. The DNA of the CDR3 is TGCGCCAGCAGCCGAGGTCTAGCGGACACGAGCTCCTACAATGAGCAGTTCTTC.

This chain connects TRBV6-5 to TRBJ2-5, with D perhaps TRBD1 (6 bases). V lost 2 bases to trimming and J lost 3 bases, with 16 bases between them. The CDR3 has 16 amino acids. The germline V gene encodes CDR1 MNHEY and CDR2 SVGAGI. CDR3 DNA: TGTGCCAGCAGTTACGGGGTGGGGGCTGGAGAAGAGACCCAGTACTTC. Its translation is CASSYGVGAGEETQYF.

This clone was counted only a few times. V and J are TRBV5-1 and TRBJ2-2; 9 nucleotides align to TRBD1. The J segment lost 4 bases and the V segment lost 4 bases, leaving 8 bases of the junction unmatched. The CDR3 runs to 16 residues. Germline CDR1 SGHRS, CDR2 YFSETQ. CDR3 DNA: TGCGCCAGCAGCGGAGGGACAGGGCTAGGCACCGGGGAGCTGTTTTTT. This codes for CASSGGTGLGTGELFF.

The chain employs TRBV7-6 and TRBJ2-7; no firm D call. Germline V gives CDR1 SGHVS, CDR2 FNYEAQ. The V and J ends lost 5 bases and 3 bases respectively, with 23 bases between them. The CDR3 consists of 17 residues. The CDR3 is CASSPIPLGSQFYEQYF. The DNA of the CDR3 is TGTGCCAGCAGCCCTATCCCCCTGGGCAGCCAGTTCTACGAGCAGTACTTC.

This chain links TRBV6-4 with TRBJ2-1; TRBD2 matches at 11 bases. This CDR3 region has 15 residues. V lost 6 bases to trimming and J lost 8 bases; unmatched junction nucleotides: 9. Germline CDR1 reads MRHNA; CDR2 reads SNTAGT. CDR3 nucleotide sequence: TGTGCCAGCAGCCAGGGTAGCGGGGGGGCAGATGAGCAGTTCTTC. Translating gives CASSQGSGGADEQFF.

On this clone itself: The same CDR3 also results from other DNA sequences found in this sample. The chain employs TRBV6-5 and TRBJ1-3; 7 nucleotides line up with TRBD1. The germline CDR1 and CDR2 sequences are MNHEY and SVGAGI. J gave up 2 bases and V 7 bases, and 2 bases lay outside the gene matches. CDR3 length: 13 amino acids. The CDR3 DNA sequence: TGTGCCAGCACCGGACAGGCTGGAAACACCATATATTTT. Its protein is CASTGQAGNTIYF.

The chain is built from TRBV28 and TRBJ1-5; TRBD1 aligns across 9 bases. Germline-derived CDR1 and CDR2 are MDHEN and SYDVKM. The CDR3 is made up of 15 amino acids. Germline trimming cut 2 bases from V and 4 bases from J; bases unmatched to any gene: 3. The CDR3 DNA reads TGTGCCAGCAGTTTAACTGGACAGGGGAATCAGCCCCAGCATTTT. Its translation is CASSLTGQGNQPQHF.

The chain uses TRBV6-5 and TRBJ2-2, with 9 nucleotides matching TRBD1. The CDR3 extends over 15 amino acids. Germline V CDR1 and CDR2: MNHEY, SVGAGI. With V trimmed by 6 bases and J by 5 bases, 7 bases remained unmatched. CDR3: CASRGRDRDTGELFF. CDR3 in DNA: TGTGCCAGCAGAGGCCGGGACAGGGATACCGGGGAGCTGTTTTTT.

The rearrangement links TRBV2 to TRBJ1-6; 10 nucleotides align to TRBD1. The CDR3 has 13 residues. The V gene's germline CDR1 is SNHLY and CDR2 FYNNEI. J gave up 14 bases and V 7 bases, and 8 bases lay outside the gene matches. CDR3 loop: CASKGQGQAALHF. CDR3 DNA sequence: TGTGCCAGCAAGGGACAGGGGCAGGCGGCCCTCCACTTT.

V and J are TRBV27 and TRBJ1-5; D possibly corresponds to TRBD1 (5 bases). The CDR3 extends over 17 amino acids. CDR1 and CDR2 from the germline V gene are MNHEY and SMNVEV (reference sequence). Trimming cost V 2 bases and J 0 bases, with 14 bases left between them. CDR3: CASSLRRGPRSNQPQHF. CDR3 sequence (DNA): TGTGCCAGCAGTTTAAGGCGGGGACCACGTAGCAATCAGCCCCAGCATTTT.